The T cell receptor (beta chain) under discussion was sequenced for a study of cytomegalovirus exposure and HLA in healthy donors. Overall study context: It was reported in a later analysis that the same platform had been used for the 120 or so validation repertoires as for the approximately 700 first-cohort repertoires. General study points: With high specificity and sensitivity, the classifier reportedly diagnosed cytomegalovirus status.

With regard to this clone: The target antigen is unknown.

Assay: immunoSEQ multiplex PCR; the TCRdb copy retains only in-frame clones and omits some. Of about 130,000 clones listed, 80% to 90% are singletons. The ends were cut back, 1 base at V and 8 bases at J, with 11 bases in the middle. In germline, CDR1 is SEHNR, CDR2 FQNEAQ (reference sequence). The CDR3 has 14 residues. The chain combines TRBV7-9 with TRBJ1-4; D might be TRBD1 (5 bases). This TCR was sampled from a woman between 18 and 29 years old in good health and CMV-seronegative. The sample consisted of PBMCs. The CDR3 protein is CASSLGQREEKLFF. In DNA, the CDR3 is TGTGCCAGCAGCTTAGGACAGAGAGAGGAAAAACTGTTTTTT.